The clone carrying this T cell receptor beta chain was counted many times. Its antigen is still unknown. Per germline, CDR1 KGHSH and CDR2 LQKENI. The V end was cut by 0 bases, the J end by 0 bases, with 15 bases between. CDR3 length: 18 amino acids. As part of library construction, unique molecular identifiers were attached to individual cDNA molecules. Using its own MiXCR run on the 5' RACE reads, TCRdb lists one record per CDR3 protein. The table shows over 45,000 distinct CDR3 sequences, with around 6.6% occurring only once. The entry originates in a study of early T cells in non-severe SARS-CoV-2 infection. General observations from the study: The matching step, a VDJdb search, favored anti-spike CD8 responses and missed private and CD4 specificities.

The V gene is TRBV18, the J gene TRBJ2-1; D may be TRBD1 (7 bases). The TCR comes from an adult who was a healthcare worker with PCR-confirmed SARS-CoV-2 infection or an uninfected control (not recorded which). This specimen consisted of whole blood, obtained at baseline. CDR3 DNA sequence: TGTGCCAGCTCACCACCTTCAGGGGGGAAGAGCTCCTACAATGAGCAGTTCTTC. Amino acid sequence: CASSPPSGGKSSYNEQFF. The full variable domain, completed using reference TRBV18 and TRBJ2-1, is NAGVMQNPRHLVRRRGQEARLRCSPMKGHSHVYWYRQLPEEGLKFMVYLQKENIIDESGMPKERFSAEFPKEGPSILRIQQVVRGDSAAYFCASSPPSGGKSSYNEQFFGPGTRLTVL.